Listed below are T cell receptor beta chains from one sample, sequenced in a study of metastatic and nonmetastatic thyroid tumors. TCRdb re-processed the PCR reads through MiXCR. Of just over 40,000 clones detected, roughly 10% appear once; the ten largest clones hold roughly 25%. Sequences were obtained from blood. Receptor source: a female donor with papillary thyroid cancer or a benign thyroid nodule (not recorded which). Some clones in this sample may be carry-over from other donors' samples. Both conserved end residues are part of each CDR3. A D gene is named only where the DNA matches it firmly. The size field is filled for only some rows; it gives once, few, many or a size class.

v_gene: TRBV7-2
abundance: many
d_gene: -
j_gene: TRBJ1-4
CDR3nt: TGTGCCAGCACCTTATTGGGGCCTTCAACTAATGAAAAACTGTTTTTT
CDR3aa: CASTLLGPSTNEKLFF

v_gene: TRBV12-3/TRBV12-4
abundance: many
d_gene: -
j_gene: TRBJ1-1
CDR3nt: TGTGCCAGCAGTTCCGACAGTTATTACAACACTGAAGCTTTCTTT
CDR3aa: CASSSDSYYNTEAFF

v_gene: TRBV2
abundance: many
d_gene: TRBD2
j_gene: TRBJ2-2
CDR3nt: TGTGCCAGCAGATCGGGACTAGCGGGAGGGCCCGGGGAGCTGTTTTTT
CDR3aa: CASRSGLAGGPGELFF

v_gene: TRBV9
abundance: many
d_gene: TRBD1
j_gene: TRBJ2-1
CDR3nt: TGTGCCAGCAGCGTAGTCTCGGGACAGGGTATATTCTTC
CDR3aa: CASSVVSGQGIFF

v_gene: TRBV28
abundance: many
d_gene: -
j_gene: TRBJ1-5
CDR3nt: TGTGCCAGCAGTAGGGACCCCAATCAGCCCCAGCATTTT
CDR3aa: CASSRDPNQPQHF

v_gene: TRBV6-1
abundance: many
d_gene: -
j_gene: TRBJ2-1
CDR3nt: TGTGCCAGCAGTGCCTCAGGGGAACCATACAATGAGCAGTTCTTC
CDR3aa: CASSASGEPYNEQFF

v_gene: TRBV7-9
abundance: many
d_gene: TRBD1
j_gene: TRBJ2-1
CDR3nt: TGTGCCAGCAGCGGGCAGGGGGTGCATGAGCAGTTCTTC
CDR3aa: CASSGQGVHEQFF

v_gene: TRBV5-6
abundance: many
d_gene: -
j_gene: TRBJ2-7
CDR3nt: TGTGCCAGCAGCATTGGGAGCTACGAGCAGTACTTC
CDR3aa: CASSIGSYEQYF

v_gene: TRBV15
abundance: few
d_gene: TRBD1
j_gene: TRBJ1-2
CDR3nt: TGTGCCACCAGCAGATATAGAGAGGGGGCACACTATGGCTACACCTTC
CDR3aa: CATSRYREGAHYGYTF

v_gene: TRBV6-4
abundance: many
d_gene: -
j_gene: TRBJ2-1
CDR3nt: TGTGCCAGCAGTACGGACTTCCGCCGGGGTTACAATGAGCAGTTCTTC
CDR3aa: CASSTDFRRGYNEQFF

v_gene: TRBV12-3/TRBV12-4
abundance: many
d_gene: TRBD1
j_gene: TRBJ1-5
CDR3nt: TGTGCCAGCAGGGGGACAGGGGGTCAGCCCCAGCATTTT
CDR3aa: CASRGTGGQPQHF

v_gene: TRBV7-6
abundance: -
d_gene: -
j_gene: TRBJ2-7
CDR3nt: TGTGCCAGCAGCTTAGTTTCGGGTCAGGACTACGAGCAGTACTTC
CDR3aa: CASSLVSGQDYEQYF

v_gene: TRBV5-1
abundance: many
d_gene: -
j_gene: TRBJ2-1
CDR3nt: TGCGCCAGCAGCTTGGAGCGAGAAAATGGTGAGCAGTTCTTC
CDR3aa: CASSLERENGEQFF

v_gene: TRBV7-9
abundance: many
d_gene: -
j_gene: TRBJ2-1
CDR3nt: TGTGCCAGCAAAACTTTCAATGAGCAGTTCTTC
CDR3aa: CASKTFNEQFF

v_gene: TRBV7-3
abundance: -
d_gene: -
j_gene: TRBJ2-7
CDR3nt: TGTGCCAGCAGCTTTTGGGTCAACTACAAGCAGTACTTC
CDR3aa: CASSFWVNYKQYF

v_gene: TRBV12-3/TRBV12-4
abundance: many
d_gene: -
j_gene: TRBJ1-5
CDR3nt: TGTGCCAGCAGCTCAGACAGTGTATATCAGCCCCAGCATTTT
CDR3aa: CASSSDSVYQPQHF

v_gene: TRBV5-1
abundance: medium-sized
d_gene: TRBD2
j_gene: TRBJ2-1
CDR3nt: TGCGCCAGCAGCTTGGTAGGGACTAGCATCACGGATGAGCAGTTCTTC
CDR3aa: CASSLVGTSITDEQFF

v_gene: TRBV2
abundance: -
d_gene: -
j_gene: TRBJ2-7
CDR3nt: TGTGCCAGCAGTTGGCAGGGAGGCCACTACGAGCAGTACTTC
CDR3aa: CASSWQGGHYEQYF

v_gene: TRBV28
abundance: many
d_gene: -
j_gene: TRBJ1-1
CDR3nt: TGTGCCAGCAGTCCGCCCGGGAATGTGGGGGAAGCTTTCTTT
CDR3aa: CASSPPGNVGEAFF

v_gene: TRBV11-2
abundance: many
d_gene: -
j_gene: TRBJ1-5
CDR3nt: TGTGCCAGCAGCCTATTGACGGCAGGGCCCCAGCATTTT
CDR3aa: CASSLLTAGPQHF

v_gene: TRBV10-3
abundance: many
d_gene: -
j_gene: TRBJ1-2
CDR3nt: TGCGCCATCAGTAGAGCAGGGGACCCCTATGGCTACACCTTC
CDR3aa: CAISRAGDPYGYTF

v_gene: TRBV2
abundance: many
d_gene: -
j_gene: TRBJ2-1
CDR3nt: TGTGCCAGCAGTGCTAGATTCAACAATGAGCAGTTCTTC
CDR3aa: CASSARFNNEQFF

v_gene: TRBV3-1
abundance: many
d_gene: TRBD2
j_gene: TRBJ2-7
CDR3nt: TGTGCCAGCAGCCTAACGAGTAGCGGGAGGTACGGGCAGTACTTC
CDR3aa: CASSLTSSGRYGQYF

v_gene: TRBV2
abundance: many
d_gene: -
j_gene: TRBJ2-7
CDR3nt: TGTGCCAGCAGTGAGGGTGGGGCCTATTACTACGAGCAGTACTTC
CDR3aa: CASSEGGAYYYEQYF

v_gene: TRBV12-3/TRBV12-4
abundance: many
d_gene: TRBD1
j_gene: TRBJ2-5
CDR3nt: TGTGCCAGCAGTGGGACAGCCCAAGAGACCCAGTACTTC
CDR3aa: CASSGTAQETQYF

v_gene: TRBV4-1
abundance: many
d_gene: -
j_gene: TRBJ1-1
CDR3nt: TGCGCCAGCAGCCAAGATATGGGGATGAACACTGAAGCTTTCTTT
CDR3aa: CASSQDMGMNTEAFF

v_gene: TRBV30
abundance: many
d_gene: TRBD1
j_gene: TRBJ1-2
CDR3nt: TGTGCCTGGAGTCCCTCAGGGGGTGGCTACACCTTC
CDR3aa: CAWSPSGGGYTF

v_gene: TRBV2
abundance: few
d_gene: TRBD1
j_gene: TRBJ2-1
CDR3nt: TGTGCCGGTCCGGGACAGAGTAGTGAGCAGTTCTTT
CDR3aa: CAGPGQSSEQFF

v_gene: TRBV19
abundance: many
d_gene: TRBD2
j_gene: TRBJ2-1
CDR3nt: TGTGCCAGTAGTATAGCGGGAGGAGAGTACAATGAGCAGTTCTTC
CDR3aa: CASSIAGGEYNEQFF